Sequencing of this T cell receptor (beta chain) was carried out in a study of T cells after yellow fever vaccination. Study-wide results and limits: At around 96% for CD4 and over 80% for CD8, most primary-vaccination clones showed up again after the booster.

In TCRdb, the 5' RACE reads were re-called with MiXCR into one record per CDR3 protein. Of 300,000 or so distinct CDR3 sequences detected, 8.5% to 10% appear once; the ten largest clones hold 3% to 4%. Comment on this clonotype: Its antigen is undetermined.

V lost 3 bases, J lost 0 bases, and 12 bases lay in between. This CDR3 is 15 amino acids long. Per germline, CDR1 PRHDT and CDR2 FYEKMQ (reference sequence). This receptor was identified in a man younger than 35 who received the YFV17D yellow fever vaccine. The chain links TRBV13 to TRBJ2-7; the D gene is possibly TRBD2 (6 bases). Sample: CD4+ T cells sorted from PBMCs, taken 5 days after the yellow fever booster vaccination. This CDR3 reads CASSLGGVSSYEQYF. CDR3 DNA sequence: TGTGCCAGCAGCTTGGGCGGGGTATCCTCCTACGAGCAGTACTTC.